Below, 18 T cell receptor beta chains from the same sample are listed, as sequenced in a study of cytomegalovirus exposure and HLA in healthy donors. PCR employed 60 Vbeta and 13 Jbeta primers. Clones were read by immunoSEQ multiplex PCR, and TCRdb kept only the in-frame ones, dropping some. Altogether 150,000 to 200,000 clones are present, 80% being singletons, with the ten largest covering roughly 6.2%. Sequenced sample: PBMCs. All receptors derive from a male donor in good health and CMV-seropositive.

The V gene is TRBV29-1, the J gene TRBJ2-5, with 7 bases that match TRBD1. Germline V gives CDR1 SQVTM, CDR2 ANQGSEA. V gave up 4 bases and J gave up 2 bases; unmatched junction bases: 7. CDR3 size: 14 residues. CDR3 region: CSVGRTGSQETQYF. In DNA, the CDR3 is TGCAGCGTTGGGAGGACAGGTTCTCAAGAGACCCAGTACTTC. The full variable domain, in which reference TRBV29-1 and TRBJ2-5 provide the parts outside the CDR3, is SAVISQKPSRDICQRGTSLTIQCQVDSQVTMMFWYRQQPGQSLTLIATANQGSEATYESGFVIDKFPISRPNLTFSTLTVSNMSPEDSSIYLCSVGRTGSQETQYFGPGTRLLVL.

V is TRBV6-1 and J is TRBJ1-6, with 9 bases lining up with TRBD1. This CDR3 has 15 residues. The V segment lost 1 base and the J segment 8 bases; nucleotides outside the gene matches: 3. Germline CDR1 is MNHNS and CDR2 is SASEGT. The CDR3 loop reads CASSEVGTGYSPLHF. CDR3 sequence (DNA): TGTGCCAGCAGTGAAGTCGGGACAGGGTATTCACCCCTCCACTTT.

V gene TRBV18 combines with J gene TRBJ1-5; the D gene is possibly TRBD1 (5 bases). CDR1 is KGHSH, CDR2 LQKENI, per germline. CDR3 length: 13 residues. V lost 3 bases and J 3 bases, leaving 6 bases between the germline ends. The CDR3 reads CASSPTVNQPQHF. The CDR3 DNA reads TGTGCCAGCTCACCGACAGTCAATCAGCCCCAGCATTTT.

The chain couples TRBV6-5 to TRBJ1-4, with TRBD1 identical over 9 bases. J lost 8 bases, V lost 6 bases, and 7 bases had no gene match. The CDR3 extends over 14 amino acids. Germline V lookup: CDR1 MNHEY, CDR2 SVGAGI. CDR3 sequence reads: CASSNRGLEEKLFF. DNA of the CDR3: TGTGCCAGCAGCAACAGGGGGCTTGAAGAAAAACTGTTTTTT.

This clone turned up a few times. The chain employs TRBV18 and TRBJ2-1; 8 bases line up with TRBD1. The CDR3 consists of 16 residues. With V trimmed by 6 bases and J by 0 bases, 7 bases remained unmatched. From germline, CDR1 is KGHSH and CDR2 LQKENI. In DNA form, the CDR3 reads TGTGCCAGCTCGCGGGCAACAGGGGGCTCCTACAATGAGCAGTTCTTC. Residues: CASSRATGGSYNEQFF. The whole variable domain, filled in from reference TRBV18 and TRBJ2-1, reads NAGVMQNPRHLVRRRGQEARLRCSPMKGHSHVYWYRQLPEEGLKFMVYLQKENIIDESGMPKERFSAEFPKEGPSILRIQQVVRGDSAAYFCASSRATGGSYNEQFFGPGTRLTVL.

The chain couples TRBV13 to TRBJ2-3; possible D gene TRBD2, 6 bases. CDR3 size: 15 residues. The V end lost 5 bases, the J end lost 1 base, and 13 bases lay between the germline ends. Germline lookup yields CDR1 PRHDT and CDR2 FYEKMQ (reference sequence). CDR3 amino acids: CASSHRESGTDTQYF. CDR3 nucleotides: TGTGCCAGCAGCCACCGGGAGTCCGGCACAGATACGCAGTATTTT.

This rearrangement joins TRBV6-1 to TRBJ1-3, with a weak D call TRBD1 (5 bases). Trimming removed 2 bases at V and 3 bases at J, with 11 bases between. Germline CDR1 is MNHNS and CDR2 is SASEGT. This CDR3 contains 15 residues. DNA for the CDR3: TGTGCCAGCAGTGAACCTCTGGGGGGTGGAAACACCATATATTTT. Translated, it gives CASSEPLGGGNTIYF.

J is TRBJ2-7 and V is TRBV5-6; 10 nucleotides match TRBD2. Trimming removed 4 bases from V and 2 bases from J; junction bases left unmatched: 6. The CDR3 extends over 15 amino acids. From germline, CDR1 is SGHDT and CDR2 YYEEEE. CDR3 in DNA: TGTGCCAGCAGCAGCACTAGCGGGGCGCCCTACGAGCAGTACTTC. This encodes CASSSTSGAPYEQYF.

The chain uses TRBV4-2 and TRBJ2-7, with D possibly TRBD2 on 5 matching bases. The length of the CDR3 is 15 residues. CDR1 is LGHNA and CDR2 is YNFKEQ in the germline V gene. V was clipped by 0 bases and J by 2 bases, with 11 bases between them. Here the CDR3 reads CASSQEEGRTYEQYF. CDR3 bases: TGTGCCAGCAGCCAAGAAGAGGGCCGAACCTACGAGCAGTACTTC.

This rearrangement joins TRBV6-6 to TRBJ2-5, with TRBD1 as a possible D gene (5 bases). Between the trimmed V and J ends, which lost 2 bases and 7 bases, there was a span of 11 bases. Germline V gives CDR1 MNHNY, CDR2 SVGAGI (reference sequence). CDR3 size: 13 residues. CDR3 DNA sequence: TGTGCCAGCAGTTACATGGACACCGGGACCCAGTACTTC. Translating it yields CASSYMDTGTQYF.

The chain has TRBV6-1 and TRBJ2-7; D uncertain. The CDR3 has 13 residues. The V end was cut by 2 bases, the J end by 5 bases, with 10 bases between. Germline values: CDR1 MNHNS, CDR2 SASEGT. The CDR3 sequence: CASSENSWDEQYF. DNA for the CDR3: TGTGCCAGCAGTGAAAACAGTTGGGACGAGCAGTACTTC.

The table lists this clone with a few counts. This rearrangement joins TRBV27 to TRBJ2-3; TRBD1 matches 9 bases. V was pared by 5 bases and J by 6 bases, with 6 bases of the junction left unmatched. Per the germline V gene, CDR1 is MNHEY and CDR2 is SMNVEV (reference sequence). This CDR3 is 14 amino acids long. Written as DNA, the CDR3 is TGTGCCAGCAGTCGACGGACAGGGGTGGATACGCAGTATTTT. Its translation is CASSRRTGVDTQYF.

Details on this clone: At one boundary the junction diverges from the germline segment, which might be a read error. Other DNA sequences in the sample encode the same CDR3. The DNA for the CDR3 is TGTGCTAGCAGCTTGGGGGGTCTAGCTGAGTTTTACGAGCAGTACTTC. This encodes CASSLGGLAEFYEQYF. The V and J genes are TRBV5-6 and TRBJ2-7; D possibly corresponds to TRBD2 (6 bases). Per germline, CDR1 SGHDT and CDR2 YYEEEE. The CDR3 is 16 amino acids.

The chain carries TRBV19 and TRBJ2-2, with TRBD2 as a possible D gene (6 bases). V lost 10 bases and J lost 8, with 23 bases in between. The CDR3 is 15 residues long. Germline loops: CDR1 LNHDA, CDR2 SQIVND (reference sequence). The CDR3 nucleotides are TGTGCCACCCAACCTCCAGGGACTCCCTTAGGGGAGCTGTTTTTT. Its translation is CATQPPGTPLGELFF.

The gene calls are TRBV10-3 and TRBJ1-6, with 7 bases fitting TRBD1. Germline assignment: CDR1 ENHRY and CDR2 SYGVKD. V shed 4 bases and J 6 bases; nucleotides not matched to a gene: 6. CDR3 length: 15 amino acids. CDR3: CAISGARDSNSPLHF. CDR3 coding DNA: TGTGCCATCAGTGGGGCGAGGGACAGTAATTCACCCCTCCACTTT.

V gene TRBV21-1 combines with J gene TRBJ2-5; TRBD2 was called by the table and not checked on the DNA. TRBV21-1 is flagged as a pseudogene. This CDR3 region has 15 residues. DNA of the CDR3: TGTGCCAGCACCAGGAGGGAAACAGTTAGAGAGACCCAGTACTTC. Amino acid sequence: CASTRRETVRETQYF.

This rearrangement joins TRBV5-6 to TRBJ1-5; no firm D call. The V end lost 2 bases, the J end lost 1 base, and 16 bases lay between the germline ends. CDR1 is SGHDT, CDR2 YYEEEE, per germline. The CDR3 consists of 17 residues. The CDR3 DNA is TGTGCCAGCAGCTTCGGGTGGGCGGGAGAAAGCAATCAGCCCCAGCATTTT. It specifies CASSFGWAGESNQPQHF.

The V and J genes are TRBV5-1 and TRBJ2-7; 7 nucleotides agree with TRBD1. CDR1 and CDR2 from the germline V gene are SGHRS and YFSETQ. This CDR3 is built from 14 residues. Trimming took 10 bases from V and 1 from J; bases not matched to a gene: 11. The CDR3, as DNA: TGCGCCTGTCGACAGGGCGGGTCATCCTACGAGCAGTACTTC. Translation gives CACRQGGSSYEQYF.